One sample yielded the 28 T cell receptor beta chains listed below, sequenced in a study of blood T cell repertoires in COVID-19. This table comes from immunoSEQ multiplex PCR, and its TCRdb copy is limited to in-frame clones, with some not included. The sample carries around 100,000 clones, roughly four fifths recorded once. Sequencing input: peripheral blood. These receptor sequences come from a man in his sixties with acute or convalescent COVID-19.

The chain recombines TRBV3-1 (or the pseudogene TRBV3-2) with TRBJ1-5, with 7 bases aligning to TRBD1. V lost 0 bases, J lost 4 bases, and 3 bases stayed unmatched. This CDR3 is 15 amino acids long. Germline V gene sequence: CDR1 LGHDT, CDR2 YNNKEL (reference sequence). CDR3 sequence: CASSQETGQNQPQHF. The DNA of the CDR3 is TGTGCCAGCAGCCAAGAGACAGGGCAGAATCAGCCCCAGCATTTT.

This clone occurred a few times. V is TRBV7-8 and J is TRBJ1-5, with D possibly being TRBD1 (6 bases). The CDR3 totals 15 residues. The V and J ends lost 3 bases and 1 base respectively, with 10 bases between them. Germline assignment: CDR1 SGHVS and CDR2 FQNEAQ. The CDR3 reads CASSLGHISNQPQHF. The CDR3 DNA is TGTGCCAGCAGCTTGGGACATATCAGCAATCAGCCCCAGCATTTT.

This chain links TRBV7-2 with TRBJ1-1; D call uncertain. There are 15 residues in the CDR3. Trimming took 3 bases from V and 0 from J, leaving 11 bases between them. Germline V CDR1 and CDR2: SGHTA, FQGNSA. CDR3 in DNA: TGTGCCAGCAGCTTCGGGTACAACTTGAACACTGAAGCTTTCTTT. It encodes CASSFGYNLNTEAFF.

The chain couples TRBV11-1 to TRBJ1-1; 9 nucleotides line up with TRBD1. J gave up 5 bases and V 5 bases, and 3 bases lay outside the gene matches. Germline lookup yields CDR1 SGHAT and CDR2 FQDESV (reference sequence). The CDR3 is 13 amino acids. The CDR3 reads CASSRQGGTEAFF. CDR3 sequence (DNA): TGTGCCAGCAGCCGACAGGGGGGAACTGAAGCTTTCTTT. The full variable domain, in which reference TRBV11-1 and TRBJ1-1 provide the parts outside the CDR3, is EAEVAQSPRYKITEKSQAVAFWCDPISGHATLYWYRQILGQGPELLVQFQDESVVDDSQLPKDRFSAERLKGVDSTLKIQPAELGDSAMYLCASSRQGGTEAFFGQGTRLTVV.

The chain links TRBV5-1 to TRBJ1-4; TRBD1 agrees at 10 bases. The CDR3 has 15 residues. V shed 4 bases and J 4 bases; nucleotides not matched to a gene: 4. Germline loops: CDR1 SGHRS, CDR2 YFSETQ. The CDR3 DNA reads TGCGCCAGCAGCGGGACAGGGGCACTTAATGAAAAACTGTTTTTT. It codes for CASSGTGALNEKLFF.

This clone showed up just once. This rearrangement joins TRBV2 to TRBJ1-5; 9 nucleotides match TRBD1. Germline values: CDR1 SNHLY, CDR2 FYNNEI. The CDR3 is 15 amino acids. Germline trimming cut 8 bases from V and 5 bases from J; bases unmatched to any gene: 10. The CDR3: CASSTRTGDHQPQHF. CDR3 nucleotides: TGTGCCAGCTCCACAAGGACAGGGGATCATCAGCCCCAGCATTTT. Drawing the rest from reference TRBV2 and TRBJ1-5, the complete variable domain is EPEVTQTPSHQVTQMGQEVILRCVPISNHLYFYWYRQILGQKVEFLVSFYNNEISEKSEIFDDQFSVERPDGSNFTLKIRSTKLEDSAMYFCASSTRTGDHQPQHFGDGTRLSIL.

V is TRBV5-1 and J is TRBJ1-1, with D unclear. The V gene's germline CDR1 is SGHRS and CDR2 YFSETQ. The V end lost 3 bases, the J end lost 3 bases, and 9 bases lay between the germline ends. The CDR3 sequence is 13 residues long. This chain's CDR3 is CASSSDTYTEAFF. CDR3 nucleotides: TGCGCCAGCAGCTCTGACACTTACACTGAAGCTTTCTTT.

The genes are TRBV19 and TRBJ2-7; 9 bases agree with TRBD1. CDR3 length equals 13 residues. Germline V gene lookup returns CDR1 LNHDA and CDR2 SQIVND (reference sequence). With V trimmed by 8 bases and J by 4 bases, 6 bases remained unmatched. The CDR3 is CASAGTGIYEQYF. The CDR3 bases are TGTGCCAGTGCCGGGACAGGGATTTACGAGCAGTACTTC.

The CDR3 is CASSELGQDYEQYF. The CDR3 DNA follows: TGTGCCAGCAGTGAACTAGGACAGGACTACGAGCAGTACTTC. V usage is TRBV6-1 and J usage is TRBJ2-7; 7 nucleotides agree with TRBD1. The CDR3 is 14 amino acids. Germline-derived CDR1 and CDR2 are MNHNS and SASEGT. Losses at the gene ends were 2 bases for V and 3 bases for J; bases not matched to a gene: 4.

The rearrangement links TRBV5-1 to TRBJ1-4; tentative D call: TRBD1 (6 bases). The germline V gene encodes CDR1 SGHRS and CDR2 YFSETQ. There are 17 residues in the CDR3. Trimming cost V 0 bases and J 0 bases, with 12 bases left between them. The CDR3 loop reads CASSLEWTATTNEKLFF. The CDR3 DNA follows: TGCGCCAGCAGCTTGGAATGGACAGCCACAACTAATGAAAAACTGTTTTTT.

The genes are TRBV10-3 and TRBJ1-2; possibly TRBD1 for D (5 bases). Germline lookup yields CDR1 ENHRY and CDR2 SYGVKD. V was pared by 10 bases and J by 4 bases, with 22 bases between. This CDR3 has 15 residues. CDR3 amino acids: CATWARTPYSYGYTF. Here the CDR3 DNA reads TGTGCCACGTGGGCTAGGACACCTTATAGCTATGGCTACACCTTC.

The rearrangement links TRBV3-1 (or the pseudogene TRBV3-2) to TRBJ1-2, with D hard to call. The V end was cut by 4 bases, the J end by 9 bases, with 15 bases between. Per the germline V gene, CDR1 is LGHDT and CDR2 is YNNKEL (reference sequence). This CDR3 region has 13 residues. The CDR3 is CASSRSGGRSYTF. The CDR3 nucleotides are TGTGCCAGCAGCCGAAGCGGTGGCAGAAGCTACACCTTC.

The chain has TRBV11-2 and TRBJ2-7, with 7 bases aligning to TRBD1. Unmatched junction bases numbered 7, after V lost 1 base and J lost 4 bases. The CDR3 consists of 15 residues. Germline V CDR1 and CDR2: SGHAT, FQNNGV. The CDR3 loop is CASSLGQGVGYEQYF. For the CDR3, the DNA is TGTGCCAGCAGCTTAGGGCAGGGGGTAGGGTACGAGCAGTACTTC. Variable domain in full (rest from reference TRBV11-2 and TRBJ2-7): EAGVAQSPRYKIIEKRQSVAFWCNPISGHATLYWYQQILGQGPKLLIQFQNNGVVDDSQLPKDRFSAERLKGVDSTLKIQPAKLEDSAVYLCASSLGQGVGYEQYFGPGTRLTVT.

V and J are TRBV11-3 and TRBJ1-5; the match to TRBD1 covers 7 bases. Germline values: CDR1 SGHNT, CDR2 YENEEA. CDR3 length equals 14 residues. V trimming: 5 bases; J trimming: 6 bases; junction bases outside the gene matches: 7. As DNA, the CDR3 is TGTGCCAGCAGCCAAGGGGGCACGGGTCAGCCCCAGCATTTT. Its protein product is CASSQGGTGQPQHF. Combining the CDR3 with reference TRBV11-3 and TRBJ1-5 gives the whole variable domain EAGVVQSPRYKIIEKKQPVAFWCNPISGHNTLYWYLQNLGQGPELLIRYENEEAVDDSQLPKDRFSAERLKGVDSTLKIQPAELGDSAVYLCASSQGGTGQPQHFGDGTRLSIL.

There are many counts of this clone. V gene TRBV18 combines with J gene TRBJ1-1; D gene ambiguous. CDR3 length equals 16 residues. Germline lookup yields CDR1 KGHSH and CDR2 LQKENI. Trimming shortened V by 3 bases and J by 1 base, and 15 bases separated the two germline ends. The CDR3 region has the DNA TGTGCCAGCTCACCCCGATTGATCCAGTCGAACACTGAAGCTTTCTTT. It specifies CASSPRLIQSNTEAFF.

The rearrangement joins TRBV5-1 to TRBJ2-5, with TRBD1 matching 9 bases. The germline gives CDR1 SGHRS, CDR2 YFSETQ. The V and J ends lost 4 bases and 0 bases, in that order; junction bases with no gene match: 1. CDR3 length: 14 amino acids. The CDR3 spells CASSRTGDQETQYF. The CDR3 DNA reads TGCGCCAGCAGCCGGACAGGGGACCAAGAGACCCAGTACTTC.

Note on this clone: One end of the junction does not line up with germline, which may come from a read error. V is TRBV7-7 and J is TRBJ2-2, with TRBD2 matching over 8 bases. The germline V gene encodes CDR1 SSHAT and CDR2 FNYEAQ (reference sequence). This CDR3 spans 14 amino acids. This CDR3 reads CASSSAGRAGELFF. Written as DNA, the CDR3 is TGTGCTAGCAGCTCCGCCGGGAGGGCCGGGGAGCTGTTTTTT.

This clone was recorded once. This sequence joins TRBV19 and TRBJ1-5, with a possible D match to TRBD1 (5 bases). Germline-derived CDR1 and CDR2 are LNHDA and SQIVND (reference sequence). The CDR3 has 18 residues. The germline V and J ends were trimmed by 3 bases and 6 bases, with 24 bases remaining between them. CDR3 sequence (DNA): TGTGCCAGTAGTATCGGCATACATCAGGGCCCAGGCCGTCAGCCCCAGCATTTT. This translates into CASSIGIHQGPGRQPQHF.

This chain connects TRBV7-6 to TRBJ1-1, with D unresolved. The CDR3 covers 12 residues. In germline, CDR1 is SGHVS, CDR2 FNYEAQ. V shed 5 bases and J shed 7 bases, with 11 bases lying between them. CDR3 loop: CASSPGANEAFF. DNA of the CDR3: TGTGCCAGCAGCCCAGGTGCCAATGAAGCTTTCTTT.

This chain joins TRBV24-1 and TRBJ2-7; D is possibly TRBD2 (5 bases). The CDR3 sequence is 11 residues long. The V gene's germline CDR1 is KGHDR and CDR2 SFDVKD. With 4 bases removed from V and 7 bases from J, the gap between germline ends came to 7 bases. The CDR3 bases are TGTGCCACCAGTGACTCGGGGGAGCAGTACTTC. Its translation is CATSDSGEQYF.

The chain has TRBV5-1 and TRBJ2-1, with TRBD2 identical over 10 bases. V dropped 0 bases and J dropped 3; count of bases not matched to a gene: 9. This CDR3 is 18 amino acids long. Germline CDR1 reads SGHRS; CDR2 reads YFSETQ. CDR3 in DNA: TGCGCCAGCAGCTTGGGGGTTGACCCTAGCGGGGGCTACAATGAGCAGTTCTTC. Protein product: CASSLGVDPSGGYNEQFF.

The chain combines TRBV2 with TRBJ1-1, with unresolved D. Germline CDR1 SNHLY, CDR2 FYNNEI. V was pared by 5 bases and J by 0 bases, with 7 bases between. The CDR3 length is 13 residues. CDR3 in amino acids: CASSTDMNTEAFF. CDR3 nucleotide sequence: TGTGCCAGCAGTACAGATATGAACACTGAAGCTTTCTTT.

The V gene is TRBV29-1, the J gene TRBJ2-7; TRBD2 matches 8 bases. This CDR3 has 13 residues. CDR1 and CDR2 (germline): SQVTM, ANQGSEA. The V gene end was trimmed by 6 bases and the J gene end by 1 base; junction bases not matched to a gene: 5. The CDR3 bases are TGCAGCGTCCGGACTAGCCGGTCCTACGAGCAGTACTTC. Its translation is CSVRTSRSYEQYF.

V and J are TRBV19 and TRBJ2-3, with TRBD1 matching 8 bases. The CDR3 spans 15 residues. J was trimmed by 0 bases and V by 6 bases; bases with no gene match: 5. Looked up from germline, CDR1 is LNHDA and CDR2 is SQIVND (reference sequence). CDR3 bases: TGTGCCAGTAGCGACAGGGGAACTAGCACAGATACGCAGTATTTT. Its translation: CASSDRGTSTDTQYF. The full variable domain, in which reference TRBV19 and TRBJ2-3 provide the parts outside the CDR3, is DGGITQSPKYLFRKEGQNVTLSCEQNLNHDAMYWYRQDPGQGLRLIYYSQIVNDFQKGDIAEGYSVSREKKESFPLTVTSAQKNPTAFYLCASSDRGTSTDTQYFGPGTRLTVL.

In this sample, this clone turned up a few times. The rearrangement uses TRBV3-1 (or the pseudogene TRBV3-2) and TRBJ2-7, with TRBD2 as a possible D gene (6 bases). Germline V CDR1 and CDR2: LGHDT, YNNKEL (reference sequence). Trimming left V 1 base short and J 1 base short, with 14 bases between. The CDR3 totals 16 residues. As DNA, the CDR3 is TGTGCCAGCAGCCAAGCTGGGGTCGGGACTTCCTACGAGCAGTACTTC. This translates into CASSQAGVGTSYEQYF.

The J gene is TRBJ2-5, the V gene TRBV15, with no clear D. The V end lost 5 bases, the J end lost 5 bases, and 15 bases lay between the germline ends. This CDR3 is built from 14 residues. Germline CDR1 and CDR2: LNHNV and YYDKDF (reference sequence). The CDR3 nucleotides read TGTGCCACCAGCCGCCGGGTCTCTGCGGAGACCCAGTACTTC. This encodes CATSRRVSAETQYF.

V is TRBV10-2 and J is TRBJ2-7, with no clear D. The CDR3 consists of 11 residues. Looked up from germline, CDR1 is WSHSY and CDR2 is SAAADI. Trimming pared 5 bases from V and 2 bases from J, leaving 4 bases between. DNA of the CDR3: TGCGCCAGCAGTCCAGCCTACGAGCAGTACTTC. Translated, it gives CASSPAYEQYF.

This sequence joins TRBV3-1 (or the pseudogene TRBV3-2) and TRBJ2-7; TRBD1 matches 7 bases. Germline values: CDR1 LGHDT, CDR2 YNNKEL (reference sequence). CDR3 size: 14 residues. J lost 7 bases, V lost 6 bases, and 12 bases had no gene match. The CDR3 region is CASRRDRGTGEQYF. The CDR3 nucleotides are TGTGCCAGCAGGAGGGACAGAGGGACGGGTGAGCAGTACTTC.